This TCR beta chain was sequenced for a study of regulatory T cells in long-lasting Graves disease. Arm-PCR of CDR3 regions and iRepertoire HTBI primers were the basis on which TCR beta libraries were built. Each CDR3 protein is one row after TCRdb ran MiXCR on the multiplex PCR reads. The data contain about 440,000 distinct CDR3 sequences, roughly 15% of them singletons. Time point given: newly diagnosed GD, antithyroid drugs for less than 3 months. RNA isolated from PBMCs was used to make the TCR library. These data were likewise used in another study, on T cells in Graves' hyperthyroidism and ophthalmopathy. As that report states: Each diagnosis drew on symptoms, thyroxine, TRAb, thyroid ultrasound and orbital computed tomography findings.

Sequencing used peripheral blood mononuclear cells (PBMCs), obtained at new diagnosis, from a patient treated with antithyroid drugs. This TCR came from a woman aged 25 to 39 with Graves disease.

The CDR3 region is CASSLSYGEQFF. The DNA of the CDR3 is TGTGCCAGCAGCTTAAGCTACGGTGAGCAGTTCTTC. The chain links TRBV7-3 to TRBJ2-1; D is uncertain. Germline-derived CDR1 and CDR2 are SGHTA and FQGTGA. Trimming pared 1 base from V and 9 bases from J, leaving 7 bases between. The CDR3 is made up of 12 amino acids. The full variable domain, completed using reference TRBV7-3 and TRBJ2-1, is GAGVSQTPSNKVTEKGKYVELRCDPISGHTALYWYRQSLGQGPEFLIYFQGTGAADDSGLPNDRFFAVRPEGSVSTLKIQRTERGDSAVYLCASSLSYGEQFFGPGTRLTVL.